The present T cell receptor (beta chain) was sequenced within a study of CD8+ T cells in alopecia areata. V was trimmed by 8 bases and J by 5 bases, leaving 6 bases between them. The germline CDR1 and CDR2 sequences are MNHNY and SVGAGI (reference sequence). The CDR3 length is 11 residues. Extraction of RNA preceded its reverse transcription into cDNA, which served as the sequencing template. Assay used: immunoSEQ multiplex PCR; TCRdb lists only in-frame clones, some missing. In the table there are some 190,000 clones, about half of which are singletons. Treatment of the sample: oral pan-JAK inhibitor, 5-10 mg twice daily. Sampling of alopecia areata patients yielded lesional scalp punch biopsies as well as peripheral blood.

The chain combines TRBV6-6 with TRBJ2-2; D uncertain. The sequenced sample was CD8+ T cells sorted from blood, obtained around week 54, from a patient treated with tofacitinib. The TCR comes from a human donor with alopecia areata. The CDR3 DNA reads TGTGCCAGCTCCATGACCGGGGAGCTGTTTTTT. Amino acids: CASSMTGELFF.